The T cell receptor beta chain under discussion was sequenced for a study of cytomegalovirus exposure and HLA in healthy donors. Study results and limitations: Excluded: some indistinguishable V segments such as TRBV6-2 and TRBV6-3. In a later analysis, several top co-occurrence clusters appeared linked to parvovirus B19, influenza, CMV and Epstein-Barr virus.

The CDR3 is made up of 14 amino acids. J lost 2 bases, V lost 6 bases, and 7 bases had no gene match. Germline lookup yields CDR1 MNHNS and CDR2 SASEGT. 60 Vbeta and 13 Jbeta primers were used in PCR. Profiled with immunoSEQ multiplex PCR; TCRdb holds only in-frame clones, not every one. Of about 210,000 clones listed, 82% are singletons. For this clone: Its antigen is undetermined.

The sequence was collected from a man aged 35 to 55 in good health and CMV-seropositive. Sequencing was done on a sample of PBMCs. V gene TRBV6-1 combines with J gene TRBJ2-7; 7 bases are shared with TRBD1. In nucleotides, the CDR3 is TGTGCCAGCAGGTGGACAGGCATCCCCTACGAGCAGTACTTC. Protein: CASRWTGIPYEQYF.